This T cell receptor (beta chain) was profiled in a study of OX40 agonist ivuxolimab in advanced cancers. Measured with immunoSEQ multiplex PCR; TCRdb has only the in-frame clones, and not every one. The table lists over 35,000 clones, 85% to 90% of them singletons. The CDR3 runs 19 residues. J gave up 0 bases and V 6 bases, and 13 bases lay outside the gene matches. The sample consisted of CD4+ or CD8+ T cells sorted from blood, taken in a trial of the OX40 agonist ivuxolimab. The chain recombines TRBV23-1 with TRBJ1-3, with 11 bases fitting TRBD1. TRBV23-1 is labeled an ORF, and its function is uncertain. The receptor's source is an adult with an advanced solid tumor such as melanoma, head and neck, liver or kidney cancer. The DNA of the CDR3 is TGCGCCAGCAGCCCGGACAGGGGGCTTAGACCGAGCTCTGGAAACACCATATATTTT. Translating gives CASSPDRGLRPSSGNTIYF.